This T cell receptor beta chain emerged from a study of T cell changes during pregnancy in multiple sclerosis. Germline CDR1 is SGHVS and CDR2 is FQNEAQ. Trimming shortened V by 6 bases and J by 4 bases, and 16 bases separated the two germline ends. The CDR3 loop spans 15 amino acids. This table comes from immunoSEQ multiplex PCR, and its TCRdb copy is limited to in-frame clones, with some not included. The table lists 32,000 or so clones, more than 85% of them singletons. This receptor was obtained from a female donor with multiple sclerosis, enrolled in a pregnancy study. The rearrangement uses TRBV7-8 and TRBJ1-3; unclear D gene. Specimen: CD4+ T cells from peripheral blood mononuclear cells, collected in the second trimester of pregnancy. Here the CDR3 reads CASSPQAAGGNTIYF. CDR3 sequence (DNA): TGTGCCAGCAGTCCCCAGGCGGCGGGAGGAAACACCATATATTTT.